This T cell receptor beta chain stems from a study of blood T cell repertoires in COVID-19. At the level of the study: In each case, the material was cDNA or gDNA derived from T cells, B-cell-depleted T cells, or PBMCs.

With 4 bases removed from V and 12 bases from J, the gap between germline ends came to 15 bases. Germline assignment: CDR1 SGHDN and CDR2 FVKESK. The CDR3 is 12 amino acids. The data were produced by immunoSEQ multiplex PCR, yet TCRdb's version contains in-frame clones alone and is incomplete. The sample contains hundreds of thousands of clones, approximately 90% of which appear only once. The receptor's source is a woman under 30 who had recovered from COVID-19. V is TRBV14 and J is TRBJ1-1; weak D call: TRBD1 (6 bases). Material: peripheral blood. The CDR3 DNA reads as TGTGCCAGCAGCCCCACAGGGTCGTTAACTTTCTTT. This gives the protein CASSPTGSLTFF.